Described below is a single T cell receptor beta chain sequence and its context. The data were taken from a study of CD8 T cells in Susac syndrome. Blood CD8+ and CD4+ T cells underwent high-throughput TCR beta sequencing. Bulk CD8+ and CD4+ cells came from magnetic negative isolation; CD8+ TEMRA by FACS. RNA, at about 0.5 to 1 ug, was reverse transcribed with random hexamers. MiXCR was run by TCRdb on the immunoSEQ multiplex PCR reads, yielding one entry per CDR3 protein. The table records roughly 330,000 distinct CDR3 sequences, 92% of them present only once. Germline V gene data show CDR1 as SGHRS and CDR2 as YFSETQ. This CDR3 region has 14 residues. Trimming left V 0 bases short and J 3 bases short, with 6 bases between.

V gene TRBV5-1 combines with J gene TRBJ2-2; D call uncertain. This receptor was taken from a human donor with multiple sclerosis. What was sequenced was CD4+ T cells from PBMCs. This CDR3 is CASSLDSYTGELFF. The DNA of the CDR3 is TGCGCCAGCAGCTTGGACAGCTACACCGGGGAGCTGTTTTTT.